This note documents a single T cell receptor (beta chain) sequence. The data derive from a study of cytomegalovirus exposure and HLA in healthy donors. Trimming removed 1 base from V and 8 bases from J, with 8 bases in between. The CDR3 extends over 13 amino acids. The V gene's germline CDR1 is LNHNV and CDR2 YYDKDF (reference sequence). The PCR employed 60 Vbeta primers together with 13 Jbeta primers. Generated by immunoSEQ multiplex PCR, the TCRdb table keeps only in-frame clones and is missing some. The sample consists of more than 110,000 clones, 70% to 80% of them appearing once. The source of this sequence is a woman between 45 and 60 years old in good health and CMV-seronegative. V is TRBV15 and J is TRBJ1-4, with no clear D. Sequenced input: PBMCs. The CDR3 here is CATSRGLEEKLFF. CDR3 in DNA: TGTGCCACCAGCAGAGGGCTTGAAGAAAAACTGTTTTTT.